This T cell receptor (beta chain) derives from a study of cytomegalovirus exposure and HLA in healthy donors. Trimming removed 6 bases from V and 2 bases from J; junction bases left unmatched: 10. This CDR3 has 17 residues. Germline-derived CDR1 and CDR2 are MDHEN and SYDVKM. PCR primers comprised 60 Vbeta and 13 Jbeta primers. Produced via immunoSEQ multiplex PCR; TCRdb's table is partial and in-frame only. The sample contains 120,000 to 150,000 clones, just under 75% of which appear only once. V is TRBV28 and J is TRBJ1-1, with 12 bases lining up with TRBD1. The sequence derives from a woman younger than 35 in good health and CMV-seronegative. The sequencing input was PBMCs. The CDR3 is CASSPIGTGGVNTEAFF. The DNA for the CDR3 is TGTGCCAGCAGCCCAATCGGGACAGGGGGCGTAAACACTGAAGCTTTCTTT.